Following are 14 T cell receptor beta chains from one sample sequenced in a study of CD8 T cells in ankylosing spondylitis. A single record per CDR3 protein comes from TCRdb applying MiXCR to the 5' RACE reads. This table has 250,000 to 350,000 distinct CDR3 sequences, around 18% appearing once. Sequenced sample: blood, either unsorted or a sorted T cell fraction (not recorded which). These receptors were taken from a male donor with ankylosing spondylitis or in good health (not recorded which).

About this clonotype itself: Since a much larger clone is just one base distant, this may be a read error. The rearrangement joins TRBV5-1 to TRBJ1-1, with D maybe TRBD1 (6 bases). Trimming removed 2 bases at V and 3 bases at J, with 14 bases between. The CDR3 has 15 amino acids. Germline CDR1 reads SGHRS; CDR2 reads YFSETQ. The CDR3 loop is CASSFEGGLYTEAFF. The CDR3 coding sequence is TGCGCCAGCAGCTTTGAAGGGGGGTTATACACTGAAGCTTTCTTT.

Only a few counts were recorded for this clonotype. The chain uses TRBV10-3 and TRBJ2-1; the D gene is possibly TRBD2 (6 bases). V dropped 4 bases and J dropped 7 bases, with 11 bases sitting between them. This CDR3 is built from 13 residues. The V gene's germline CDR1 is ENHRY and CDR2 SYGVKD. The CDR3 sequence: CAISAGTLNEQFF. The CDR3 DNA sequence: TGTGCCATCAGTGCAGGGACTTTAAATGAGCAGTTCTTC.

The chain couples TRBV5-1 to TRBJ2-3; TRBD1 is a possible D gene (6 bases). CDR3 length: 16 amino acids. V was shortened by 4 bases and J by 0 bases, with 15 bases between the two germline ends. Germline V lookup: CDR1 SGHRS, CDR2 YFSETQ. This CDR3 reads CASSRNRERSTDTQYF. The CDR3 region has the DNA TGCGCCAGCAGCAGAAACAGGGAAAGGAGCACAGATACGCAGTATTTT.

V usage is TRBV12-3 or TRBV12-4 and J usage is TRBJ2-2; TRBD1 might be the D (6 bases). This CDR3 is 15 amino acids long. V gave up 5 bases and J gave up 0 bases, with 10 bases separating them. The CDR3: CASSPTGSNTGELFF. The CDR3 nucleotides read TGTGCCAGCAGTCCCACAGGGTCGAACACCGGGGAGCTGTTTTTT.

CDR3 region: CASSYGTSGPYEQYV. The CDR3 nucleotides are TGTGCCAGCAGCTATGGGACTAGCGGTCCCTACGAGCAGTACGTC. This chain joins TRBV7-8 and TRBJ2-7, with TRBD2 identical over 11 bases. This CDR3 region has 15 residues. The junction had 4 bases not matched to a gene; V was cut back by 4 bases and J by 2 bases. Germline-derived CDR1 and CDR2 are SGHVS and FQNEAQ.

At least ten counts were recorded for this clonotype. V gene TRBV3-1 combines with J gene TRBJ2-5; D gene uncertain. Trimming pared 4 bases from V and 4 bases from J, leaving 4 bases between. The CDR3 is 11 residues long. The germline V gene encodes CDR1 LGHDT and CDR2 YNNKEL (reference sequence). CDR3 in DNA: TGTGCCAGCAGCCGGGCAGAGACCCAGTACTTC. It is translated as CASSRAETQYF.

V is TRBV20-1 and J is TRBJ2-1; 11 bases agree with TRBD2. Germline CDR1 DFQATT, CDR2 SNEGSKA (reference sequence). This CDR3 contains 16 residues. J lost 7 bases, V lost 3 bases, and 11 bases had no gene match. The CDR3 reads CSASLLAGGLRNEQFF. The DNA for the CDR3 is TGCAGTGCTAGTCTTCTAGCGGGGGGTCTAAGGAATGAGCAGTTCTTC.

In this sample, this clonotype turned up a few times. This rearrangement joins TRBV12-3 or TRBV12-4 to TRBJ2-7, with a tentative D call TRBD1 (6 bases). Trimming left V 1 base short and J 3 bases short, with 10 bases between. The CDR3 spans 14 residues. The CDR3 nucleotides are TGTGCCAGCAGTTTAGGGGGGACACTCTACGAGCAGTACGTC. Translated: CASSLGGTLYEQYV.

The V and J genes are TRBV10-3 and TRBJ2-1, with D perhaps being TRBD1 or TRBD2 (5 bases each). This CDR3 has 13 residues. Germline V gives CDR1 ENHRY, CDR2 SYGVKD. V lost 5 bases and J lost 10, with 15 bases in between. The CDR3 DNA sequence: TGTGCCATCAGTCCGGGGCCCGGTGGGGAGCAGTTCTTC. Its protein is CAISPGPGGEQFF.

The chain is built from TRBV19 and TRBJ2-2; 8 nucleotides match TRBD1. The germline CDR1 and CDR2 sequences are LNHDA and SQIVND (reference sequence). Trimming cost V 2 bases and J 5 bases; bases outside gene matches: 7. The CDR3 runs 16 residues. The CDR3, as DNA: TGTGCCAGTAGTATATACGGACAGGGAAGGACCGGGGAGCTGTTTTTT. It codes for CASSIYGQGRTGELFF.

This clonotype was seen repeatedly, ten times or more. V usage is TRBV9 and J usage is TRBJ2-3; the D gene is possibly TRBD1 (5 bases). The CDR3 extends over 13 amino acids. The ends were cut back, 5 bases at V and 0 bases at J, with 7 bases in the middle. The germline CDR1 and CDR2 sequences are SGDLS and YYNGEE. In nucleotides, the CDR3 is TGTGCCAGCAGAGGGGCGAGCACAGATACGCAGTATTTT. Amino acid sequence: CASRGASTDTQYF.

The sample holds a few counts of this clonotype. The rearrangement joins TRBV20-1 to TRBJ2-7; tentative D call: TRBD1 (6 bases). There are 12 residues in the CDR3. Trimming shortened V by 5 bases and J by 5 bases, and 13 bases separated the two germline ends. Germline V gene sequence: CDR1 DFQATT, CDR2 SNEGSKA (reference sequence). The CDR3: CSAGQGSHEQYV. In DNA form, the CDR3 reads TGCAGTGCTGGGCAGGGGTCCCACGAGCAGTACGTC.

The sample holds a few counts of this clonotype. The chain links TRBV5-1 to TRBJ2-1; D not certain. V lost 2 bases and J lost 4, with 7 bases in between. The CDR3 runs 13 residues. The V gene's germline CDR1 is SGHRS and CDR2 YFSETQ. Here the CDR3 DNA reads TGCGCCAGCAGCTTAATGGGATACAATGAGCAGTTCTTC. It yields the protein CASSLMGYNEQFF.

This clonotype turned up a few times. V usage is TRBV12-3 or TRBV12-4 and J usage is TRBJ2-3; TRBD1 agrees at 7 bases. The ends lost 2 bases at V and 6 bases at J; junction bases unmatched: 8. CDR3 length equals 15 residues. The CDR3 bases are TGTGCCAGCAGTTTATGGCAGGGGGTTGGCGATACGCAGTATTTT. Translation gives CASSLWQGVGDTQYF.